This TCR beta chain was observed in a study of blood T cells in healthy people across ages (dated by TCRdb to about 2015). In the study overall: In model experiments, roughly one uniquely barcoded TCR beta cDNA molecule per two T cells was captured by template switching. Donors of different ages were randomly distributed across sequencing lanes to avoid experimental bias. Using deep sequencing normalized with unique cDNA molecular identifiers, the study measured how TCR beta repertoire diversity changes with age. Two additional independent replicas of 1 million unique cDNA reads from the same blood draw were analyzed for two donors (one aged 18 to 29 and one aged 80 or older). The donors were split into four age groups: young (average around 15 years), middle-aged (roughly 39), aged (approximately 59) and long-lived (more than 80).

Overall results and qualifications from the work: Conclusive comparison of naive and antigen-experienced compartments was prevented by the profiling of bulk unsorted PBMCs. The long-lived group showed more naive CD4+ T cells, fewer expanded clones and increased TCR diversity than the aged group, suggesting age selection. Donor CMV infection status was unknown, potentially confounding age-related changes in expanded clonotypes. Estimates of total diversity from one million sequenced T cells were regarded as lower bounds and underestimates. As age increased, observed TCR beta diversity per million T cells dropped in a roughly linear way, and a significant reduction was already evident by age 40. There was a strong correlation between observed TCR beta diversity and the percentage of naive T cells measured by flow cytometry.

The V end loses 4 bases and the J end loses 5 bases, and a stretch of 20 bases separates them. Including the terminal cysteine and phenylalanine, the CDR3 comprises 16 residues. Only the CDR3 DNA stays, 48 bases, in frame from base 1. Taken from the germline V gene (reference sequence), the CDR1 and CDR2 loops are LGHDT and YNNKEL. Libraries were made using 5' RACE. The sequencer listed for this sample is Illumina HiSeq 2500. A second PCR of roughly 7 to 12 cycles was run with a J-beta primer mix and a sample-barcoded 5' primer. Each TCR beta cDNA molecule received a unique molecular identifier from a template-switch 5' adaptor carrying 12 random nucleotides. Each sample yielded at least 3 million CDR3-containing paired-end reads. First-strand cDNA was synthesized from all RNA with the Mint cDNA synthesis kit, primed by a TRBC-specific oligonucleotide. Following uracil-DNA glycosylase treatment, all cDNA underwent a first 18-cycle PCR with the universal primers M1SS and BC2_uni_R. The authors' analysis ran thus. Each sample was normalized by randomly selecting 1 million high-quality reads, each carrying a distinct molecular identifier. Instead of being binned into consensus sequences, reads that shared molecular identifiers were thrown out. MiTCR, run with a Q25 quality threshold and the strictest error-elimination algorithm, handled CDR3 identification, clonotype clustering and error correction. Lower-bound total TCR beta diversity was estimated with a nonparametric unseen species model using Euler transformation. TCRdb passed the public sequencing reads through fastp at Q25 and MiXCR, retaining productive beta sequences. Rows are combined by CDR3 protein, so each entry shows the most common genes and DNA. V and J calls and clone size were set by TCRdb, not the authors. The sample table lists 580,000 or so distinct CDR3 sequences, 40% to 50% of them with a count of one. About 22% of the sample lies in the top ten.

Comments on this clonotype: The target of this receptor is not known. Per-base qualities were not stored, and no clone one base away is much larger.

Donors were about 36 systemically healthy Caucasian individuals from Russia aged roughly 6 to 95 years. Each donor gave about 9.2 milliliters of peripheral blood, drawn into EDTA-treated Vacutainer tubes. Ficoll-Paque density-gradient centrifugation was used to isolate PBMCs, with at least 6.5 million per sample. Total RNA was extracted from PBMCs with Trizol reagent, with at least 5.5 micrograms obtained per sample. The percentages of naive CD45RAhigh/CD27high T cells were determined by flow cytometry on a PBMC aliquot from every donor. This sequence uses TRBV3-1 and TRBJ1-2; the D segment cannot be called with confidence. Specimen: blood. This clonotype was obtained from an elderly man in good health. The sequenced DNA: TGTGCCAGCAGCCCCCAAGGAAGCATGAAGGGTTATGGCTACACCTTC. Translated, it gives CASSPQGSMKGYGYTF.